These 3 T cell receptor beta chains originate from one sample sequenced in a study of cytomegalovirus exposure and HLA in healthy donors. Vbeta (60) and Jbeta (13) primers were used in the PCR. The assay was immunoSEQ multiplex PCR, and TCRdb's table has in-frame clones only and misses some. The sample totals some 130,000 clones; its top ten clones hold 1.5% to 2%. The material sequenced was PBMCs. These receptors came from a young man in good health and CMV-seronegative.

The CDR3 loop reads CASSFSSNSNQPQHF. In DNA form, the CDR3 reads TGTGCCAGCAGTTTTAGCAGTAATAGCAATCAGCCCCAGCATTTT. The chain links TRBV28 to TRBJ1-5; D not resolved. CDR3 size: 15 residues. Between the trimmed V and J ends, which lost 3 bases and 0 bases, there was a span of 9 bases. Germline V gene data show CDR1 as MDHEN and CDR2 as SYDVKM.

The genes are TRBV4-3 and TRBJ1-2, with D uncertain. This CDR3 comprises 15 residues. Germline V CDR1 and CDR2: LGHNA, YSLEER. V was pared by 4 bases and J by 3 bases, with 15 bases between. The DNA of the CDR3 is TGCGCCAGCAGCCTAGCCATTGGCGGCGACTATGGCTACACCTTC. It is translated as CASSLAIGGDYGYTF.

V and J are TRBV5-1 and TRBJ2-7; D is ambiguous. V gave up 4 bases and J gave up 7 bases, with 12 bases separating them. Germline lookup yields CDR1 SGHRS and CDR2 YFSETQ. This CDR3 is built from 12 residues. The CDR3: CASSTDRIEQYF. The CDR3 DNA reads as TGCGCCAGCAGCACAGACCGGATAGAGCAGTACTTC.